The 12 T cell receptor beta chains given below trace back to one sample, sequenced in a study of Tregs in tolerant kidney transplant recipients. The nonmyeloablative bone marrow transplants came from related graft donors, with transient mixed chimerism. Assay: immunoSEQ multiplex PCR; the TCRdb copy retains only in-frame clones and omits some. The table includes 84,000 or so clones, approximately 94% detected once. Sequenced here: CD4+ T cells from blood (PBMCs), sampled 12 months after the transplant. The receptors come from a human patient who received a combined kidney and bone marrow transplant. Some of these T cells may belong to the graft donor.

The chain couples TRBV6-1 to TRBJ1-2; 7 bases are a match to TRBD1. J was trimmed by 3 bases and V by 4 bases; bases with no gene match: 5. Germline V gives CDR1 MNHNS, CDR2 SASEGT. The CDR3 spans 14 residues. The CDR3 here is CASSGRQGHYGYTF. The CDR3 DNA reads as TGTGCCAGCAGTGGACGACAGGGTCACTATGGCTACACCTTC.

The J gene is TRBJ2-2, the V gene TRBV5-1; D may be TRBD2 (6 bases). Germline V CDR1 and CDR2: SGHRS, YFSETQ. The CDR3 covers 15 residues. V lost 0 bases and J 2 bases, leaving 8 bases between the germline ends. This CDR3 reads CASSLGGVNTGELFF. Here the CDR3 DNA reads TGCGCCAGCAGCTTGGGCGGGGTAAACACCGGGGAGCTGTTTTTT. Together with reference TRBV5-1 and TRBJ2-2, the CDR3 gives the full variable domain: KAGVTQTPRYLIKTRGQQVTLSCSPISGHRSVSWYQQTPGQGLQFLFEYFSETQRNKGNFPGRFSGRQFSNSRSEMNVSTLELGDSALYLCASSLGGVNTGELFFGEGSRLTVL.

In the case of this clone: A junction boundary mismatches the germline segment, possibly from a read error. Other DNA sequences in this specimen translate into the identical CDR3. V is TRBV4-1 and J is TRBJ1-6; 9 nucleotides agree with TRBD1. The CDR3 is 17 residues long. The germline CDR1 and CDR2 sequences are MGHRA and YSYEKL. As DNA, the CDR3 is TGCGCCAGCAGCCGAGGACAGGGGATGTCCTATAATTCCCCCCTCCACTTT. Its translation: CASSRGQGMSYNSPLHF.

The chain links TRBV5-1 to TRBJ2-7; TRBD1 agrees at 8 bases. Trimming cost V 0 bases and J 3 bases; bases outside gene matches: 5. This CDR3 has 15 residues. Germline CDR1 reads SGHRS; CDR2 reads YFSETQ. The CDR3: CASSLEAGGLYEQYF. The DNA of the CDR3 is TGCGCCAGCAGCTTGGAGGCAGGGGGCCTCTACGAGCAGTACTTC.

This clone was picked up one time. The genes are TRBV6-1 and TRBJ2-7, with D possibly TRBD2 on 6 matching bases. The CDR3 covers 12 residues. Germline values: CDR1 MNHNS, CDR2 SASEGT. Trimming pared 11 bases from V and 2 bases from J, leaving 13 bases between. In nucleotides, the CDR3 is TGTGCCTCCGGGCGGGGCACCTACGAGCAGTACTTC. It encodes CASGRGTYEQYF.

The chain uses TRBV15 and TRBJ2-7; D is unresolved. Germline V gene lookup returns CDR1 LNHNV and CDR2 YYDKDF (reference sequence). The V and J ends lost 1 base and 5 bases respectively, with 15 bases between them. The CDR3 has 15 residues. CDR3: CATSRGGPGVDEQYF. DNA of the CDR3: TGTGCCACCAGCAGAGGCGGTCCCGGAGTCGACGAGCAGTACTTC.

CDR3 DNA: TGTGCCAGCAGCGTTGGGCGGGGGGGCCTCGGTGAGCAGTTCTTC. This encodes CASSVGRGGLGEQFF. This chain joins TRBV9 and TRBJ2-1, with 9 bases fitting TRBD2. Germline lookup yields CDR1 SGDLS and CDR2 YYNGEE. After removal of 2 bases from V and 9 bases from J, the junction contained 9 bases not matched to a gene. CDR3 length: 15 amino acids.

The genes are TRBV7-9 and TRBJ2-7; TRBD1 is a possible D gene (5 bases). The CDR3 is 15 residues long. Between the trimmed V and J ends, which lost 5 bases and 1 base, there was a span of 15 bases. From germline, CDR1 is SEHNR and CDR2 FQNEAQ (reference sequence). The CDR3: CASSQPSGISYEQYF. Here the CDR3 DNA reads TGTGCCAGCAGCCAACCATCAGGGATATCCTACGAGCAGTACTTC.

Remarks on this clone: An end of the junction does not agree with germline; a read error may underlie this. Different DNA sequences within this sample yield the same CDR3. The chain carries TRBV7-2 and TRBJ1-6, with 7 bases matching TRBD1. The CDR3 is 15 residues long. The germline V gene encodes CDR1 SGHTA and CDR2 FQGNSA. The CDR3 DNA reads as TGTGCCAGCAGCTTAGCCGGGACAGATAATTCCCCCCTCCACTTT. Its translation is CASSLAGTDNSPLHF.

The V and J genes are TRBV5-1 and TRBJ2-7; D not resolved. This CDR3 has 17 residues. CDR1 is SGHRS, CDR2 YFSETQ, per germline. Deletions cut 3 bases from V and 0 bases from J, with 19 bases between. The CDR3 reads CASSSVLARDISYEQYF. The DNA of the CDR3 is TGCGCCAGCAGCTCCGTGTTGGCCCGAGACATCTCCTACGAGCAGTACTTC.

The chain's CDR3 is CAWRAYVGTSGPQLFVSYEQYF. The CDR3 region has the DNA TGTGCCTGGAGAGCATATGTCGGGACTAGCGGACCACAGCTTTTTGTCTCCTACGAGCAGTACTTC. The V and J genes are TRBV30 and TRBJ2-7; 11 nucleotides match TRBD2. The germline gives CDR1 GTSNPN, CDR2 SVGIG (reference sequence). Trimming took 3 bases from V and 0 from J; bases not matched to a gene: 25. CDR3 length equals 22 residues.

This chain's CDR3 is CASSLGLAGGGVYEQYF. CDR3 coding DNA: TGTGCCAGCAGCTTAGGACTAGCGGGAGGCGGAGTATACGAGCAGTACTTC. The chain employs TRBV11-2 and TRBJ2-7; TRBD2 aligns across 13 bases. Germline V gene lookup returns CDR1 SGHAT and CDR2 FQNNGV. This CDR3 is built from 17 residues. The V and J ends lost 1 base and 4 bases, in that order; junction bases with no gene match: 7.